The present TCR beta chain was sequenced within a study of neoadjuvant nivolumab and ipilimumab in lung cancer. This CDR3 is built from 13 residues. Trimming stripped 2 bases from V and 0 bases from J, with 5 bases between. Germline CDR1 and CDR2: MNHEY and SVGAGI. This clone has only one observation. Produced via immunoSEQ multiplex PCR; TCRdb's table is partial and in-frame only. The sample comprises about 38,000 clones, about 88% of which are singletons, and approximately 3.4% rests with the top ten. This chain links TRBV6-5 with TRBJ2-7; D gene uncertain. The TCR was taken from an adult with non-small cell lung cancer. The material sequenced was peripheral blood, taken before neoadjuvant nivolumab, alone or with ipilimumab. CDR3 amino acids: CASSYGGSYEQYF. The CDR3 nucleotides read TGTGCCAGCAGTTACGGCGGCTCCTACGAGCAGTACTTC.